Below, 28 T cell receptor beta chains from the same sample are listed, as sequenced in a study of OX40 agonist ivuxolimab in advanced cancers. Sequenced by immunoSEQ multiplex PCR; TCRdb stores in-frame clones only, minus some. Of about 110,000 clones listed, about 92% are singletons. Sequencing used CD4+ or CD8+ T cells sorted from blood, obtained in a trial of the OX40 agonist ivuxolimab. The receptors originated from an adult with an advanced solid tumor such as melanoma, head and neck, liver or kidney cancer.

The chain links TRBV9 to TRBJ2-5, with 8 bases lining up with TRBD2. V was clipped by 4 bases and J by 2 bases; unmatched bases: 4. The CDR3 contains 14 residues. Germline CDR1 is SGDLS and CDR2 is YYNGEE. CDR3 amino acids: CASSWSGGQETQYF. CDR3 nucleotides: TGTGCCAGCAGCTGGAGCGGGGGACAAGAGACCCAGTACTTC.

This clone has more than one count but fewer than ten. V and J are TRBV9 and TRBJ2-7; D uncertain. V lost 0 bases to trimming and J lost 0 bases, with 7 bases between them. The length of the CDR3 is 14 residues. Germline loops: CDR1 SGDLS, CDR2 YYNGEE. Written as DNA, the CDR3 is TGTGCCAGCAGCGTAGAGGTGATCTCCTACGAGCAGTACTTC. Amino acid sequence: CASSVEVISYEQYF.

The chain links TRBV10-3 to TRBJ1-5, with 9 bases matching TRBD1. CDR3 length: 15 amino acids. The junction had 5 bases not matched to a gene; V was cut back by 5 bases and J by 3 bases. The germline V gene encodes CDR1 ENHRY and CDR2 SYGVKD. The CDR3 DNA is TGTGCCATCAGTCCCGGGACAGGGATCAATCAGCCCCAGCATTTT. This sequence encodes CAISPGTGINQPQHF.

The CDR3 loop reads CASSLSGNGNQPQHF. In DNA, the CDR3 is TGCGCCAGCAGCTTATCTGGTAACGGCAATCAGCCCCAGCATTTT. This chain connects TRBV5-1 to TRBJ1-5; D unresolved. Per germline, CDR1 SGHRS and CDR2 YFSETQ. The V end lost 2 bases, the J end lost 2 bases, and 11 bases lay between the germline ends. This CDR3 is 15 amino acids long.

DNA of the CDR3: TGTGCCAGCAGTACCCGGGACACCTCACCCCTCCACTTT. It is translated as CASSTRDTSPLHF. The gene calls are TRBV6-5 and TRBJ1-6; maybe TRBD1 (6 bases). The V and J ends lost 5 bases and 10 bases respectively, with 12 bases between them. The CDR3 sequence is 13 residues long. CDR1 and CDR2 from the germline V gene are MNHEY and SVGAGI.

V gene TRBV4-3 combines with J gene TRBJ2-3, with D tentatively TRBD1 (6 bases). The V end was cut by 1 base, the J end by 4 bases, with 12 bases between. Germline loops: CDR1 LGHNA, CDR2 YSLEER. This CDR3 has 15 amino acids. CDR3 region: CASSQVPGDPDTQYF. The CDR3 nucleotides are TGCGCCAGCAGCCAAGTTCCAGGGGACCCAGATACGCAGTATTTT.

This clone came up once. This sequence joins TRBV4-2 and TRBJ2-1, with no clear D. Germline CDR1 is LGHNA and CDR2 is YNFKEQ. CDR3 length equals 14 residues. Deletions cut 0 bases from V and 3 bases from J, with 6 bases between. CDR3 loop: CASSQEPVYNEQFF. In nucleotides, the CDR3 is TGTGCCAGCAGCCAAGAGCCAGTCTACAATGAGCAGTTCTTC.

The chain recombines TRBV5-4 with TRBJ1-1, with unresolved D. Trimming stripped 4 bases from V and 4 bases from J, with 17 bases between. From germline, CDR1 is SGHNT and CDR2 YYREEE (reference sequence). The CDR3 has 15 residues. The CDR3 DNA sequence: TGTGCCAGCAGCGCCAGGAGGGCGGCGCCCACTGAAGCTTTCTTT. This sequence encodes CASSARRAAPTEAFF.

The CDR3 sequence: CASSPPSGTDEAFF. As DNA, the CDR3 is TGCGCCAGCAGCCCTCCATCCGGGACAGATGAAGCTTTCTTT. The chain employs TRBV4-1 and TRBJ1-1; 7 bases are a match to TRBD1. In germline, CDR1 is MGHRA, CDR2 YSYEKL. V lost 4 bases, J lost 7 bases, and 9 bases stayed unmatched. The CDR3 totals 14 residues.

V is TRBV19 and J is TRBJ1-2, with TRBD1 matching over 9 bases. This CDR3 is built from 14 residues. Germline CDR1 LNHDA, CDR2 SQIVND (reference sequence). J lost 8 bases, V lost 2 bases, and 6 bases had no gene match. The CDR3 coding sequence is TGTGCCAGTAGTATAAGACAGGGGGTTCGCGGCTACACCTTC. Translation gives CASSIRQGVRGYTF.

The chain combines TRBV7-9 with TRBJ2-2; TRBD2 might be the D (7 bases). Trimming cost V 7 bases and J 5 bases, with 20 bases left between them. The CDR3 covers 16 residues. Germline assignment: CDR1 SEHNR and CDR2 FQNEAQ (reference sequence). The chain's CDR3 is CASTWGAGVETGELFF. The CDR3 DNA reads TGTGCCAGCACCTGGGGGGCGGGAGTGGAAACCGGGGAGCTGTTTTTT.

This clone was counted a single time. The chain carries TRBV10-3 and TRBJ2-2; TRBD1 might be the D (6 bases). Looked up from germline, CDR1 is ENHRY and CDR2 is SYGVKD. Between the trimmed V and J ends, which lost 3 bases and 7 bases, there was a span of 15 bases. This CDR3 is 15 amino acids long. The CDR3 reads CAISDGRGIIGELFF. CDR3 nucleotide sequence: TGTGCCATCAGTGATGGCAGGGGAATAATCGGGGAGCTGTTTTTT.

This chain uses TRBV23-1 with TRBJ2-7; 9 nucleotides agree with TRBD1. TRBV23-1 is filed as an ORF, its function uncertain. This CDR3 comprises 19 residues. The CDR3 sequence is CGQQPIGDRAFMTSYEQYF. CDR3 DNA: TGCGGCCAGCAGCCCATCGGGGACAGGGCCTTTATGACCTCCTACGAGCAGTACTTC.

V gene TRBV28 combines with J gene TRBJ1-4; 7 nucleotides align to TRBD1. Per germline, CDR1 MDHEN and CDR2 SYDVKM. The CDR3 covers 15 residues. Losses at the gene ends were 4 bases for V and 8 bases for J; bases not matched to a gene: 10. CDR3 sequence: CASSSTRGLREKLFF. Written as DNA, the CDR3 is TGTGCCAGCAGTTCGACGAGGGGGCTTCGAGAAAAACTGTTTTTT.

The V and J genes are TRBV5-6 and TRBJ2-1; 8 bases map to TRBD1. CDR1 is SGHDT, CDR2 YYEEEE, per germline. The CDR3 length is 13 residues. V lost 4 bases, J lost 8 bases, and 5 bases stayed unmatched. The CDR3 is CASSPGQVYEQFF. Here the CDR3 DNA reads TGTGCCAGCAGCCCGGGACAGGTGTATGAGCAGTTCTTC.

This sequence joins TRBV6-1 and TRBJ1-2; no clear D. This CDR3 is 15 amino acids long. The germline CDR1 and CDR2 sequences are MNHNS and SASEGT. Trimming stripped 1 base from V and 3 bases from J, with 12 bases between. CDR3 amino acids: CASSEGWLEDYGYTF. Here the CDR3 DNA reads TGTGCCAGCAGTGAAGGGTGGTTGGAAGACTATGGCTACACCTTC.

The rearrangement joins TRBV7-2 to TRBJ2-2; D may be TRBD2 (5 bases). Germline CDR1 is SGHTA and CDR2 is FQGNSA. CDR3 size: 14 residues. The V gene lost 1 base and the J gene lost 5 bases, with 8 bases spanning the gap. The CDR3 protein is CASSLERDTGELFF. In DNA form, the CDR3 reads TGTGCCAGCAGCTTAGAACGGGATACCGGGGAGCTGTTTTTT.

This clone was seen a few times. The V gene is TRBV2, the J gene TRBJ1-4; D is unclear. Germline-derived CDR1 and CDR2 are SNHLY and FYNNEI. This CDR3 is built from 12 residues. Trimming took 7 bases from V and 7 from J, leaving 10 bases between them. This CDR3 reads CASTAEGEKLFF. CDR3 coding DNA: TGTGCCAGCACCGCCGAGGGTGAAAAACTGTTTTTT.

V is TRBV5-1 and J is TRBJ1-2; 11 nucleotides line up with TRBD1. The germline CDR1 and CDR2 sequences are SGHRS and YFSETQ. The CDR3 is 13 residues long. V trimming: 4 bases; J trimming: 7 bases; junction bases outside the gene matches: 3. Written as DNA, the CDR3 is TGCGCCAGCAGCATTGGGACAGGGGGTGGCTACACCTTC. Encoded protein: CASSIGTGGGYTF.

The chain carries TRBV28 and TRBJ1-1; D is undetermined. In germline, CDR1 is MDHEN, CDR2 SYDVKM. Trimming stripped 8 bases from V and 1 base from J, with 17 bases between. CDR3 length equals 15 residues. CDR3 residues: CASARSSRTNTEAFF. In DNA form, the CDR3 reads TGTGCCAGCGCTAGGTCCTCCCGAACGAACACTGAAGCTTTCTTT.

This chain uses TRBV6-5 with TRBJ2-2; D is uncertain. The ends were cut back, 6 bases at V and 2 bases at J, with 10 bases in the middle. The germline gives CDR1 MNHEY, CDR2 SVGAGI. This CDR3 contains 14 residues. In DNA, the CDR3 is TGTGCCAGCAGGTCGAGAAGAAACACCGGGGAGCTGTTTTTT. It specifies CASRSRRNTGELFF.

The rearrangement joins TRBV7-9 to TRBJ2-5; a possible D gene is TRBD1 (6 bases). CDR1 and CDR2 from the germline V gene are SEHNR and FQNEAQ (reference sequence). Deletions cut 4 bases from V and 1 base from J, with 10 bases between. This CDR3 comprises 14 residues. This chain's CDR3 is CASSYNRVQETQYF. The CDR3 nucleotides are TGTGCCAGCAGCTATAACAGGGTCCAAGAGACCCAGTACTTC.

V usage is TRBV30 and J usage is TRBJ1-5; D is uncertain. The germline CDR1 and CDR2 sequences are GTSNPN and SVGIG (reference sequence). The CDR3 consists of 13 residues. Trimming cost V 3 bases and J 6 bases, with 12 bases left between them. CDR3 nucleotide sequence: TGTGCCTGGAGCCTAACGACGGGTCAGCCCCAGCATTTT. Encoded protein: CAWSLTTGQPQHF.

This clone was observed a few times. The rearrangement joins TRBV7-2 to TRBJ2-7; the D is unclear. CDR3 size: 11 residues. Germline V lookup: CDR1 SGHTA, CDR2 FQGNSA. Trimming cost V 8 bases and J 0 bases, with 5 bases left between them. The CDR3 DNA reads TGTGCCAGCGGCGTCTCCTACGAGCAGTACTTC. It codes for CASGVSYEQYF.

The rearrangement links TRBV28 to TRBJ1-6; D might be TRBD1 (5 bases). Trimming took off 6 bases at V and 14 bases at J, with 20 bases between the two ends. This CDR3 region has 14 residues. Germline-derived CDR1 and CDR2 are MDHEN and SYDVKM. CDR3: CASSENQGTGTLHF. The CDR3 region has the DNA TGTGCCAGCAGCGAGAACCAGGGAACGGGGACCCTCCACTTT.

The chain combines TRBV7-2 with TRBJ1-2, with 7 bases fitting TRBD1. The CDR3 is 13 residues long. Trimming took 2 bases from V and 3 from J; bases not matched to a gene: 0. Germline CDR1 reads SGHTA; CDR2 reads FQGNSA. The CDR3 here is CASSLQGDYGYTF. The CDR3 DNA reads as TGTGCCAGCAGCTTACAGGGGGACTATGGCTACACCTTC.

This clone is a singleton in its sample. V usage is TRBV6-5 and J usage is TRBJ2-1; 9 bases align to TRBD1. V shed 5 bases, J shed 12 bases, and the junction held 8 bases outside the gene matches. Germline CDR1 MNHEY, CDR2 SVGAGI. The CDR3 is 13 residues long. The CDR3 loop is CASSPPGQGLQFF. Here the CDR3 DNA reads TGTGCCAGCAGTCCTCCGGGACAGGGCCTGCAGTTCTTC.

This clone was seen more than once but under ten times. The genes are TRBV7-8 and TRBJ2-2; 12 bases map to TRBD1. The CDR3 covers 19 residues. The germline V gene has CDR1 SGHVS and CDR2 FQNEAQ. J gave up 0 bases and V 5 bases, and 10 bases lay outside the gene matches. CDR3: CASSRLGTGGGTNTGELFF. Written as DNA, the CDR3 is TGTGCCAGCAGCCGCCTTGGGACAGGGGGCGGAACGAACACCGGGGAGCTGTTTTTT.